These 17 T cell receptor beta chains share one sample of origin, sequenced in a study of control samples from healthy donors and cancer patients. Method: immunoSEQ multiplex PCR; TCRdb's copy keeps in-frame clones and lacks some. Altogether some 80,000 clones are present, 70% to 90% being singletons, with the ten largest covering under 2%. What was sequenced was PBMCs. The receptors were sampled from a woman aged 55-69 years with head and neck cancer.

The genes are TRBV5-1 and TRBJ2-5, with 10 bases fitting TRBD2. J gave up 3 bases and V 4 bases, and 6 bases lay outside the gene matches. The CDR3 contains 15 residues. The germline V gene encodes CDR1 SGHRS and CDR2 YFSETQ. The CDR3 sequence is CASSGNGLAEETQYF. In nucleotides, the CDR3 is TGCGCCAGCAGCGGAAACGGACTAGCGGAAGAGACCCAGTACTTC.

This chain uses TRBV10-3 with TRBJ2-7; tentative D call: TRBD1 (5 bases). V was cut by 4 bases and J by 3 bases, with 13 bases left in between. This CDR3 region has 14 residues. CDR1 is ENHRY and CDR2 is SYGVKD in the germline V gene. CDR3 residues: CAISGSQVNYEQYF. CDR3 in DNA: TGTGCCATCAGTGGATCACAGGTGAACTACGAGCAGTACTTC.

V gene TRBV5-3 combines with J gene TRBJ1-2; D is unclear. TRBV5-3 is filed as an ORF, its function uncertain. V gave up 10 bases and J gave up 3 bases, with 4 bases separating them. The CDR3 is 9 residues long. The CDR3 sequence: CAPDYGYTF. DNA of the CDR3: TGTGCCCCGGACTATGGCTACACCTTC.

The CDR3 region is CASSPLSGNTIYF. The CDR3 DNA sequence: TGTGCCAGCAGTCCGCTCTCTGGAAACACCATATATTTT. The chain uses TRBV6-5 and TRBJ1-3; the D is unclear. Germline CDR1 is MNHEY and CDR2 is SVGAGI. Trimming left V 5 bases short and J 0 bases short, with 5 bases between. This CDR3 has 13 amino acids.

The chain recombines TRBV30 with TRBJ2-5; no clear D gene. V gave up 0 bases and J gave up 5 bases, with 13 bases separating them. From germline, CDR1 is GTSNPN and CDR2 SVGIG (reference sequence). The CDR3 runs to 14 residues. In DNA form, the CDR3 reads TGTGCCTGGAGTGTAGGCGCCGCCAGGGAGACCCAGTACTTC. This codes for CAWSVGAARETQYF.

In this sample, this clone turned up a few times. J is TRBJ2-2 and V is TRBV6-5, with D perhaps TRBD1 (6 bases). Germline CDR1 MNHEY, CDR2 SVGAGI. This CDR3 has 15 amino acids. Trimming shortened V by 5 bases and J by 1 base, and 11 bases separated the two germline ends. The CDR3 sequence: CASSRDTRNTGELFF. CDR3 sequence (DNA): TGTGCCAGCAGTAGGGACACCCGGAACACCGGGGAGCTGTTTTTT.

The J gene is TRBJ2-3, the V gene TRBV6-5; the match to TRBD2 covers 9 bases. With 5 bases clipped from V and 4 bases from J, the junction kept 4 bases outside the gene matches. The CDR3 sequence is 14 residues long. CDR1 and CDR2 from the germline V gene are MNHEY and SVGAGI. Here the CDR3 reads CASSPSGIPDTQYF. The CDR3 DNA follows: TGTGCCAGCAGTCCTAGCGGGATACCAGATACGCAGTATTTT.

The V gene is TRBV7-8, the J gene TRBJ2-7; D may be TRBD2 (5 bases). This CDR3 has 13 residues. The germline gives CDR1 SGHVS, CDR2 FQNEAQ. V lost 5 bases to trimming and J lost 4 bases, with 12 bases between them. For the CDR3, the DNA is TGTGCCAGCAGCCAGGACGGAGGTTACGAGCAGTACTTC. Amino acids: CASSQDGGYEQYF.

The V call is TRBV19, the J call TRBJ2-5, with D unresolved. V was pared by 6 bases and J by 4 bases, with 9 bases between. The germline V gene has CDR1 LNHDA and CDR2 SQIVND (reference sequence). The CDR3 is made up of 12 amino acids. CDR3 nucleotide sequence: TGTGCCAGTAGCCCCGTCGGAGAGACCCAGTACTTC. Translated, it gives CASSPVGETQYF.

This clone was counted between two and nine times. The chain has TRBV7-6 and TRBJ2-5; the D gene is possibly TRBD1 (5 bases). Trimming pared 5 bases from V and 4 bases from J, leaving 17 bases between. Germline CDR1 SGHVS, CDR2 FNYEAQ. There are 15 residues in the CDR3. The CDR3 loop reads CASSRIPGLVETQYF. CDR3 DNA sequence: TGTGCCAGCAGCAGAATCCCAGGGTTGGTAGAGACCCAGTACTTC.

CDR3 region: CASSEGVGNTIYF. CDR3 DNA sequence: TGTGCCAGCAGTGAAGGAGTTGGAAACACCATATATTTT. This chain uses TRBV2 with TRBJ1-3; unclear D gene. The V gene lost 1 base and the J gene lost 3 bases, with 4 bases spanning the gap. This CDR3 comprises 13 residues. CDR1 and CDR2 from the germline V gene are SNHLY and FYNNEI.

In the case of this clone: The same CDR3 can be traced to other DNA sequences in this sample. The chain has TRBV12-5 and TRBJ2-5, with TRBD2 matching 7 bases. The length of the CDR3 is 15 residues. The germline V gene has CDR1 LGHNT and CDR2 FRNRAP. The ends lost 3 bases at V and 7 bases at J; junction bases unmatched: 11. CDR3 in DNA: TGTGCTAGTGGTTTCTCAACGGGGGGTCCGGCGACCCAGTACTTC. Protein sequence: CASGFSTGGPATQYF. The variable domain in full, completed from reference TRBV12-5 and TRBJ2-5, reads DARVTQTPRHKVTEMGQEVTMRCQPILGHNTVFWYRQTMMQGLELLAYFRNRAPLDDSGMPKDRFSAEMPDATLATLKIQPSEPRDSAVYFCASGFSTGGPATQYFGPGTRLLVL.

V and J are TRBV28 and TRBJ2-7; perhaps TRBD2 as D (5 bases). The length of the CDR3 is 15 residues. The V gene lost 5 bases and the J gene lost 5 bases, with 19 bases spanning the gap. Germline V gene lookup returns CDR1 MDHEN and CDR2 SYDVKM. In nucleotides, the CDR3 is TGTGCCAGCAGTGTGATCCGGGATCCCGGAAACGAGCAGTACTTC. This encodes CASSVIRDPGNEQYF.

This clone was detected only once. The chain links TRBV14 to TRBJ2-3; 9 nucleotides line up with TRBD2. J was trimmed by 3 bases and V by 0 bases; bases with no gene match: 16. The length of the CDR3 is 20 residues. Looked up from germline, CDR1 is SGHDN and CDR2 is FVKESK. CDR3 sequence (DNA): TGTGCCAGCAGCCAAGATTTCCCCGCGGGAGGGCCGAGGGGAACAGATACGCAGTATTTT. Protein product: CASSQDFPAGGPRGTDTQYF.

This clone appeared once. The V call is TRBV4-2, the J call TRBJ2-5; 11 bases agree with TRBD1. The CDR3 is made up of 16 amino acids. Germline CDR1 reads LGHNA; CDR2 reads YNFKEQ. The ends lost 1 base at V and 2 bases at J; junction bases unmatched: 3. The CDR3 is CASSQGRDRGQETQYF. In nucleotides, the CDR3 is TGTGCCAGCAGCCAAGGCCGGGACAGGGGGCAAGAGACCCAGTACTTC.

V is TRBV7-6 and J is TRBJ2-1; D may be TRBD2 (6 bases). Germline values: CDR1 SGHVS, CDR2 FNYEAQ. Deletions cut 1 base from V and 3 bases from J, with 7 bases between. The CDR3 loop spans 14 amino acids. The CDR3 DNA reads as TGTGCCAGCAGCTTAGAGGGACTCTACAATGAGCAGTTCTTC. This gives the protein CASSLEGLYNEQFF.

The J gene is TRBJ2-3, the V gene TRBV5-6, with TRBD2 as a possible D gene (6 bases). The CDR3 totals 16 residues. Per the germline V gene, CDR1 is SGHDT and CDR2 is YYEEEE. Trimming shortened V by 0 bases and J by 0 bases, and 11 bases separated the two germline ends. The CDR3 reads CASSLASGTSTDTQYF. In nucleotides, the CDR3 is TGTGCCAGCAGCTTGGCTTCCGGGACTAGCACAGATACGCAGTATTTT.